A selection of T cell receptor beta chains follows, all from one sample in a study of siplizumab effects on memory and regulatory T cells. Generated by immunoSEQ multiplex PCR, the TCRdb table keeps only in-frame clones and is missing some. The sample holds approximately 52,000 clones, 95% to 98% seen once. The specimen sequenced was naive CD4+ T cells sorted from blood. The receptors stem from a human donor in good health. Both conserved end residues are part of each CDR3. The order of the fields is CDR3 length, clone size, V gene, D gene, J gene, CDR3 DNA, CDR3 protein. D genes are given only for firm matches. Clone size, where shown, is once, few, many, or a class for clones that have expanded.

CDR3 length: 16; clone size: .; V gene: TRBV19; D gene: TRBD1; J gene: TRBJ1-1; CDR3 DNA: TGTGCCAGTAGCCCTCAGACAGGGGGCCTGAACACTGAAGCTTTCTTT; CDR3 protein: CASSPQTGGLNTEAFF
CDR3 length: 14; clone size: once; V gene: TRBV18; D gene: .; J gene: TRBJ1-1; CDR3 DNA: TGTGCCAGCTCACCACTTCAGGTGAACACTGAAGCTTTCTTT; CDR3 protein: CASSPLQVNTEAFF
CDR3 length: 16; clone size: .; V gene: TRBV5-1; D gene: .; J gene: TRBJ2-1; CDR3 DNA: TGCGCCAGCAGCTTGGATGGAGCTAGCTCCTACAATGAGCAGTTCTTC; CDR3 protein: CASSLDGASSYNEQFF
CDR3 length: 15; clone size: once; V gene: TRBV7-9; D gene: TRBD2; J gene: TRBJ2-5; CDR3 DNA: TGTGCCAGCACATGGACTAGCGGGGGCCCCGAGACCCAGTACTTC; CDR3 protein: CASTWTSGGPETQYF
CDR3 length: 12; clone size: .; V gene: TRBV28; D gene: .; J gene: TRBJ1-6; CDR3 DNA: TGTGCCAGCAGTTTTGGTCTCACACCCCTCCACTTT; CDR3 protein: CASSFGLTPLHF
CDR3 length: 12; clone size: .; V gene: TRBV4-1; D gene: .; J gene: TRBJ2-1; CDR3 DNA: TGCGCCAGCAGCCAAGTTACAACAGAGCAGTTCTTC; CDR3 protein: CASSQVTTEQFF
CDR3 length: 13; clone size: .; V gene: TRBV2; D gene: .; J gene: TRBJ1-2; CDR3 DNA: TGTGCCAGCAGGACCGACGGGAACTATGGCTACACCTTC; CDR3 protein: CASRTDGNYGYTF
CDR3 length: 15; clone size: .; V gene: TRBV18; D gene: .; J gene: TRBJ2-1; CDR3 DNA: TGTGCCAGCTCACCAGAGAGAGGCTCCTACAATGAGCAGTTCTTC; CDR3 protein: CASSPERGSYNEQFF
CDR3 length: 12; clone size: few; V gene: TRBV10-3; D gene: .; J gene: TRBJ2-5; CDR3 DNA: TGTGCCATCAGCGTGCAGGGTGAGACCCAGTACTTC; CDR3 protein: CAISVQGETQYF
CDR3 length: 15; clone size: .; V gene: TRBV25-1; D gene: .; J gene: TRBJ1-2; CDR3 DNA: TGTGCCAGCAGAGGGGACCAGGGCCCTTTCTATGGCTACACCTTC; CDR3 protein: CASRGDQGPFYGYTF
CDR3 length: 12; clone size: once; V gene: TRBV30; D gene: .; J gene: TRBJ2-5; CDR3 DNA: TGTGCCTGGAGAGGTGGTCAAGAGACCCAGTACTTC; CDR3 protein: CAWRGGQETQYF
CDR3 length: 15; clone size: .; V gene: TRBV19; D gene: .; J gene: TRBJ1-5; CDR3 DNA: TGTGCCAGTAGTCGGGGCACTAATAGCAATCAGCCCCAGCATTTT; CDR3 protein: CASSRGTNSNQPQHF
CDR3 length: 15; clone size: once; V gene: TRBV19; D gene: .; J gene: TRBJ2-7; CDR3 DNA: TGTGCCAGTAGTACCCAGACAGGGAGGTGGTACGAGCAGTACTTC; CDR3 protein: CASSTQTGRWYEQYF
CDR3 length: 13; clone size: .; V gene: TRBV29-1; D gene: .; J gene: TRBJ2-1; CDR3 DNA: TGCAGCGTTGGAAAGCGGATGCACAATGAGCAGTTCTTC; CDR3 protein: CSVGKRMHNEQFF
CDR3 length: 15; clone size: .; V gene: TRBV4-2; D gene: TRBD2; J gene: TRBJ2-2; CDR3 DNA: TGTGCCAGCAGCCCACTAGCGGGAGTGGTCGGGGAGCTGTTTTTT; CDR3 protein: CASSPLAGVVGELFF
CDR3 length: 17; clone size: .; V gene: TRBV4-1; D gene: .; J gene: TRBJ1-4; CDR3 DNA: TGCGCCAGCAGCCAAGGGGGCAGGGGTGGGATTAATGAAAAACTGTTTTTT; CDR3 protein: CASSQGGRGGINEKLFF
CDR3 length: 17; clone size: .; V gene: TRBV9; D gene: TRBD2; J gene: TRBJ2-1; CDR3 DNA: TGTGCCAGCAGCGTAGGGAGCGGAGCGGGGTCCTACAATGAGCAGTTCTTC; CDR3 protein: CASSVGSGAGSYNEQFF
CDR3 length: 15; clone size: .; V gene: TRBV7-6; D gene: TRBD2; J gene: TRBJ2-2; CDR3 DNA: TGTGCCAGCCGTTGGACTAGCGGGCTCGAGGGGGAGCTGTTTTTT; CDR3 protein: CASRWTSGLEGELFF
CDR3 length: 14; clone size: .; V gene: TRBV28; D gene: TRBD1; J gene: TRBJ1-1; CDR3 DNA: TGTGCCAGCAGTCCAGGGGGCTCGAACACTGAAGCTTTCTTT; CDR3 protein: CASSPGGSNTEAFF
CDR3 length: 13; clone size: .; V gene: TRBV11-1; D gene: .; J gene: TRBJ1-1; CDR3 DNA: TGTGCCAGCATCGGACAGCCAAGTACTGAAGCTTTCTTT; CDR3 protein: CASIGQPSTEAFF
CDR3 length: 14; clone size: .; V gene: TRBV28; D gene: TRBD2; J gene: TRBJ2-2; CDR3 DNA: TGTGCCAGCCAGCGGGGATCGAACACCGGGGAGCTGTTTTTT; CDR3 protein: CASQRGSNTGELFF
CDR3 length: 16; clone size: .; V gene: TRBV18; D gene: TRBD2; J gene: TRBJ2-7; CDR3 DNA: TGTGCCAGCTCACCCCAGACTAGCGGCAGAGGATACGAGCAGTACTTC; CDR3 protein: CASSPQTSGRGYEQYF
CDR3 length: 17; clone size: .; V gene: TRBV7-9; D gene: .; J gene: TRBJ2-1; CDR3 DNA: TGTGCCAGCAGCTGGGACAGGGTTGGACTAGCAGCCAATGAGCAGTTCTTC; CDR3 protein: CASSWDRVGLAANEQFF
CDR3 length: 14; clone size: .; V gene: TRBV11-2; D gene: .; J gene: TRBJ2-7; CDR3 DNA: TGTGCCAGCAGCTTAGCCGTCAGACCATACGAGCAGTACTTC; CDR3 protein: CASSLAVRPYEQYF
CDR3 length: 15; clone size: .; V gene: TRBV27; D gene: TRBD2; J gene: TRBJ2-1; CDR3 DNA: TGTGCCAGCAGTTTCCTCTTAGCGGGAGGGAATGAGCAGTTCTTC; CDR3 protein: CASSFLLAGGNEQFF
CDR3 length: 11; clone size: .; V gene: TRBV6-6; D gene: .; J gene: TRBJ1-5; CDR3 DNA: TGTGCCAGCAGTTCGGGTCAGCCCCAGCATTTT; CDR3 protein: CASSSGQPQHF
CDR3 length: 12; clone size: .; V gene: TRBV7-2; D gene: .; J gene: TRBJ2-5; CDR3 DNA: TGTGCCAGCAGCCACCAGACGGGGACCCAGTACTTC; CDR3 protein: CASSHQTGTQYF
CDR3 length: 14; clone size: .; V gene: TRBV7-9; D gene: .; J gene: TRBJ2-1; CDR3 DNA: TGTGCCAGCATGAACTTGGGGCAGGGGTATGAGCAGTTCTTC; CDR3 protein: CASMNLGQGYEQFF
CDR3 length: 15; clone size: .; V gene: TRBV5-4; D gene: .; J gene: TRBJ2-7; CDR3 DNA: TGTGCCAGCAGCTTGCTTCCAGCGTCGGGATACGAGCAGTACTTC; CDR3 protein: CASSLLPASGYEQYF
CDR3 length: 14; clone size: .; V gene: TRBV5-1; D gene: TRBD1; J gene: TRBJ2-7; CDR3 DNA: TGCGCCAGCAGCTCCGGACAGGGCCCCTACGAGCAGTACTTC; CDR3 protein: CASSSGQGPYEQYF
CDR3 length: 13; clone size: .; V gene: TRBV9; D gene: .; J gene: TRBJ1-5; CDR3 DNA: TGTGCCAGCAGCTCCGGGGGCAGTCAGCCCCAGCATTTT; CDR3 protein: CASSSGGSQPQHF
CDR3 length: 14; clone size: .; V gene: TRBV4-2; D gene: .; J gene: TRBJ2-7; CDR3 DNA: TGTGCCAGCAGCCAAGATGGTGGCAGGGATGAGCAGTACTTC; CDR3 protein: CASSQDGGRDEQYF
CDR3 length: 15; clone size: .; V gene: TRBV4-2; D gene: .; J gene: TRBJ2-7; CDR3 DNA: TGTGCCAGCAGCTCCGAGGGTATGGCCCTTTACGAGCAGTACTTC; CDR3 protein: CASSSEGMALYEQYF
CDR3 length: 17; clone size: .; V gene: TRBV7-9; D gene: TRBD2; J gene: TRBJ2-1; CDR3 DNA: TGTGCCAGCAGCCTCTACTTACTAGCGGCCTCCTACAATGAGCAGTTCTTC; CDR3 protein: CASSLYLLAASYNEQFF
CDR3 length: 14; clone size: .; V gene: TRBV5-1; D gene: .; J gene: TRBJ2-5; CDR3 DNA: TGCGCCAGCAGCTTGGCCTGGCAGACGGAGACCCAGTACTTC; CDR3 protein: CASSLAWQTETQYF
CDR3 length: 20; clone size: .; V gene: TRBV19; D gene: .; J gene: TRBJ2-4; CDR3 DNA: TGTGCCAGTAGTATAGATCAGGCACAGGATTTACCACTAGCCAAAAACATTCAGTACTTC; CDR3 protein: CASSIDQAQDLPLAKNIQYF
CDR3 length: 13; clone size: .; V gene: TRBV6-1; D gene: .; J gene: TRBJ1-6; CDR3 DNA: TGTGCCAGCAGTGAATATAGGGGTTCACCCCTCCACTTT; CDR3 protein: CASSEYRGSPLHF
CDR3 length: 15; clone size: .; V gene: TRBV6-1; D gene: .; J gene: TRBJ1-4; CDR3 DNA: TGTGCCAGCAGTGGCGACAGATCAACTAATGAAAAACTGTTTTTT; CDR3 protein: CASSGDRSTNEKLFF
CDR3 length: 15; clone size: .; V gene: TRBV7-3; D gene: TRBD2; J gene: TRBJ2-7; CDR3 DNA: TGTGCCAGCAGCTCACTAGCGGGAGGGCGGTACGAGCAGTACTTC; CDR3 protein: CASSSLAGGRYEQYF
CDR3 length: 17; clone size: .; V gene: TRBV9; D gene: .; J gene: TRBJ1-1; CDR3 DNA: TGTGCCAGCAGCGCCCTTCAAACCCCATCGGTGAACACTGAAGCTTTCTTT; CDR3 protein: CASSALQTPSVNTEAFF
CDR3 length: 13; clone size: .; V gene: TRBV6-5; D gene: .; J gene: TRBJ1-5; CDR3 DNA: TGTGCCAGCAGTTACTCACTTTTCCAGCCCCAGCATTTT; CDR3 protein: CASSYSLFQPQHF
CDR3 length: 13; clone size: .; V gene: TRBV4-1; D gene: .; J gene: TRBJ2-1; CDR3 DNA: TGCGCCAGCAGCCAAGATGGAGTTAGAGTAAGTTTCTTC; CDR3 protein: CASSQDGVRVSFF
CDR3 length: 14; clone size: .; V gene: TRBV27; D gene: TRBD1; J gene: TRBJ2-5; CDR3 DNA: TGTGCCAGCAGGAAAGACAGGGGGCGAGAGACCCAGTACTTC; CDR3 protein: CASRKDRGRETQYF
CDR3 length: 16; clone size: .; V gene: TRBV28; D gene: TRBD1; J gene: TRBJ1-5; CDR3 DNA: TGTGCCAGCAGGGGCGGGACAGCTCCAATCAATCAGCCCCAGCATTTT; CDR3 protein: CASRGGTAPINQPQHF
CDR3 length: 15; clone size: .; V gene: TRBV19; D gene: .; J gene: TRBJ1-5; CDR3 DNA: TGTGCCAGTAGTATGGCTCAGATGAGCAATCAGCCCCAGCATTTT; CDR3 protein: CASSMAQMSNQPQHF
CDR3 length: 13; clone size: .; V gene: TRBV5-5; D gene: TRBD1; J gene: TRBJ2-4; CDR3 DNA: TGTGCCAACAGCGTACAGGGGTCGGGCATTCAGTACTTC; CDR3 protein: CANSVQGSGIQYF
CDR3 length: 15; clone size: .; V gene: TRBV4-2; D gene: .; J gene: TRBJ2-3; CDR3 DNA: TGTGCCAGCAGCCAAGTTGACCAACCCACAGATACGCAGTATTTT; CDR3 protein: CASSQVDQPTDTQYF
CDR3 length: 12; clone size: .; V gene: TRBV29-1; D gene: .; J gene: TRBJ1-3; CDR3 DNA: TGCAGCGGACGGGACAACGGAAACACCATATATTTT; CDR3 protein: CSGRDNGNTIYF
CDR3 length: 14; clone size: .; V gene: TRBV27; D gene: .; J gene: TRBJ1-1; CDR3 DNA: TGTGCCAGCAGTTTTTCCGGGGTAAGAACTGAAGCTTTCTTT; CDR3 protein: CASSFSGVRTEAFF
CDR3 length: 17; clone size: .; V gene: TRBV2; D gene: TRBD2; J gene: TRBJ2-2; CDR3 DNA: TGTGCCAGCAGTGCCTGGCTAGCGGGAGGGCCGGCCGGGGAGCTGTTTTTT; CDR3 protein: CASSAWLAGGPAGELFF
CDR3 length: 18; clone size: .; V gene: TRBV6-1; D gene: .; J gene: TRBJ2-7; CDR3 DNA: TGTGCCAGCAGTGAAGTGGTGAAGTGGCAGGGGAATCCCTACGAGCAGTACTTC; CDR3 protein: CASSEVVKWQGNPYEQYF
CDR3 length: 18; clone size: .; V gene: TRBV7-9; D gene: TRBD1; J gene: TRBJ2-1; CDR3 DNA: TGTGCCAGCAGCTCCCCCCTTGGACAGGAGAGCTCCTACAATGAGCAGTTCTTC; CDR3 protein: CASSSPLGQESSYNEQFF
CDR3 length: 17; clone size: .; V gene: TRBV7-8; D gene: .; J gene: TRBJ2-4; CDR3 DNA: TGTGCCAGCAGCTTAGGACGAGGGCGGGTAGCCAAAAACATTCAGTACTTC; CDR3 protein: CASSLGRGRVAKNIQYF
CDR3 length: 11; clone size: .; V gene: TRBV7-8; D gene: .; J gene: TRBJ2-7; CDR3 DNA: TGTGCCAGCAGCTCCCTCTACGAGCAGTACTTC; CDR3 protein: CASSSLYEQYF
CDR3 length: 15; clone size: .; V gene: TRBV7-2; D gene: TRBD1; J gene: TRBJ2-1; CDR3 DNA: TGTGCCAGCAGCTTGACGGGACAGAGTTACAATGAGCAGTTCTTC; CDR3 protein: CASSLTGQSYNEQFF
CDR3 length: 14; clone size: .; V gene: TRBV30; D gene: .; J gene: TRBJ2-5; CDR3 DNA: TGTGCCTGGAGACAAATGGGACACCAAGAGACCCAGTACTTC; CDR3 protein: CAWRQMGHQETQYF
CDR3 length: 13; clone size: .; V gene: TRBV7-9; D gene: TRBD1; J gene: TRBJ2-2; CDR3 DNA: TGTGCCAGAGAACAGGGGTATCCGGGGGAGCTGTTTTTT; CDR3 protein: CAREQGYPGELFF